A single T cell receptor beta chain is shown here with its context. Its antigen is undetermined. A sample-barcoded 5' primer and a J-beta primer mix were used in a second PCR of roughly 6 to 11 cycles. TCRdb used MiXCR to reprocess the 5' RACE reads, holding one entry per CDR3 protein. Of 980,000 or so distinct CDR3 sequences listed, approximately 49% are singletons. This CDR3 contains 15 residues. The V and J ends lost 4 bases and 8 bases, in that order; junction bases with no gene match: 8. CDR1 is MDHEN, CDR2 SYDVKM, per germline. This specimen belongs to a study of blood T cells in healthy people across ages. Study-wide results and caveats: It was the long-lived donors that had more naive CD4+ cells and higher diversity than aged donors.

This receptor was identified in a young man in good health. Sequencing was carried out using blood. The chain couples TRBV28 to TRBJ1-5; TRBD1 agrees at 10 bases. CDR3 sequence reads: CASSSPGQGFKPQHF. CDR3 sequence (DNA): TGTGCCAGCAGTTCACCGGGACAGGGGTTCAAGCCCCAGCATTTT.